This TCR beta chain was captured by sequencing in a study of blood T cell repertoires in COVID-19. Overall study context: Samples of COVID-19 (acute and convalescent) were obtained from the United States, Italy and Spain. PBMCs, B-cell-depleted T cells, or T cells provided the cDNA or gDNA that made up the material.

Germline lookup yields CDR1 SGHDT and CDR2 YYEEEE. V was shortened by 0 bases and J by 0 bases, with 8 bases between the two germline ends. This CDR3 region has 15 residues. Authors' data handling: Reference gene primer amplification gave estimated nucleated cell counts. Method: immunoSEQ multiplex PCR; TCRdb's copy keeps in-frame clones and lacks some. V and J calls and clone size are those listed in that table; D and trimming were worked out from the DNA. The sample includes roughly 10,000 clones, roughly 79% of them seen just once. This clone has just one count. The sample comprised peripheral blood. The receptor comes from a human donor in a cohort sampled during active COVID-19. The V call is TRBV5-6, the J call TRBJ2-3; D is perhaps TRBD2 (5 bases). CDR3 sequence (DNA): TGTGCCAGCAGCTTGGTTCAGCGGAGCACAGATACGCAGTATTTT. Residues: CASSLVQRSTDTQYF.